A selection of T cell receptor beta chains follows, all from one sample in a study of T cell responses to AZD1222 COVID-19 vaccine. Assay: immunoSEQ multiplex PCR; the TCRdb copy retains only in-frame clones and omits some. The repertoire holds approximately 200,000 clones, with around 88% as singletons. This material consisted of peripheral blood, taken on day 0 of AZD1222 vaccination. These TCRs come from an adult in good health. Both conserved end residues are part of each CDR3. The D gene is left open where the match is weak. Where a row states a size, it is once, few, many or the class of an expanded clone; other rows omit it.

d_call j_call v_call clone_size cdr3_aa cdr3_nt
. TRBJ2-6 TRBV9 . CASSVAWGRGSGANVLTF TGTGCCAGCAGCGTAGCTTGGGGTCGGGGATCTGGGGCCAACGTCCTGACTTTC
. TRBJ1-4 TRBV4-1 . CASSHIILQGSVEKLFF TGCGCCAGCAGCCATATAATACTACAGGGATCGGTTGAAAAACTGTTTTTT
TRBD1 TRBJ1-1 TRBV30 . CAWLQGTEAFF TGTGCCTGGCTACAGGGGACTGAAGCTTTCTTT
. TRBJ1-5 TRBV25-1 . CASSESGQHF TGTGCCAGCAGTGAATCAGGACAGCATTTT
. TRBJ1-6 TRBV4-2 once CASSQVTENSPLHF TGTGCCAGCAGCCAAGTAACAGAGAATTCACCCCTCCACTTT
. TRBJ1-5 TRBV6-1 . CASIEHSGTTSGQPQHF TGTGCCAGCATTGAACATTCCGGGACCACGTCGGGTCAGCCCCAGCATTTT
. TRBJ2-1 TRBV7-9 . CASSLGRVNEQFF TGTGCCAGCAGCTTGGGTAGAGTAAATGAGCAGTTCTTC
. TRBJ2-2 TRBV29-1 . CTVRSNTGELFF TGCACAGTCAGATCGAACACCGGGGAGCTGTTTTTT
TRBD1 TRBJ1-2 TRBV2 few CASSYTGDAGYTF TGTGCCAGCAGTTATACAGGGGACGCTGGCTACACCTTC
TRBD2 TRBJ2-5 TRBV5-5 . CASSLRTRGETQYF TGTGCCAGCAGCCTACGGACTAGGGGAGAGACCCAGTACTTC
. TRBJ1-1 TRBV25-1 . CASSEAEGLKAFF TGTGCCAGCAGTGAAGCAGAGGGGCTTAAAGCTTTCTTT
TRBD2 TRBJ2-3 TRBV5-5 . CASSPRTRGTDTQYF TGTGCCAGCAGCCCGAGGACTAGAGGCACAGATACGCAGTATTTT
. TRBJ1-1 TRBV4-1 . CASSQDDNANTEAFF TGCGCCAGCAGCCAAGATGATAACGCGAACACTGAAGCTTTCTTT
TRBD1 TRBJ1-1 TRBV6-5 . CASSYEGAGDTEAFF TGTGCCAGCAGTTACGAGGGGGCGGGGGACACTGAAGCTTTCTTT
TRBD1 TRBJ2-2 TRBV7-9 . CASRYKDRGVYTTGELFF TGTGCCAGCAGATATAAAGACAGGGGGGTATACACCACCGGGGAGCTGTTTTTT
. TRBJ1-1 TRBV7-9 . CASSFSAEAFF TGTGCCAGCAGCTTCTCCGCTGAAGCTTTCTTT
. TRBJ1-5 TRBV18 . CASSPSGPNQPQHF TGTGCCAGCTCACCATCGGGTCCCAATCAGCCCCAGCATTTT
TRBD1 TRBJ2-5 TRBV28 . CASTGQGYRETQYF TGTGCCAGCACCGGACAGGGATACCGTGAGACCCAGTACTTC
. TRBJ1-3 TRBV7-9 . CASSSGNTIYF TGTGCCAGCAGCTCCGGAAACACCATATATTTT
. TRBJ1-6 TRBV6-5 . CASSRPSRGPSTLHF TGTGCCAGCAGTAGACCGAGCAGGGGCCCCTCAACTCTCCACTTT
. TRBJ1-4 TRBV30 . CATSRGAFEKLFF TGTGCCACGAGCCGGGGTGCTTTTGAAAAACTGTTTTTT
. TRBJ1-6 TRBV23-1 . CASSDDRHNSPLHF TGCGCCAGCAGTGATGACAGACATAATTCACCCCTCCACTTT
. TRBJ1-1 TRBV4-1 . CASSQGTEFMNTEAFF TGCGCCAGCAGCCAAGGAACGGAGTTCATGAACACTGAAGCTTTCTTT
. TRBJ2-1 TRBV6-4 . CASSDSWGASDNEQFF TGTGCCAGCAGTGACTCCTGGGGGGCCTCGGACAATGAGCAGTTCTTC
. TRBJ2-2 TRBV25-1 . CASSEEGDIGGELFF TGTGCCAGCAGTGAAGAAGGGGACATAGGCGGGGAGCTGTTTTTT